Given below is one T cell receptor beta chain in context. Trimming took 3 bases from V and 6 from J; bases not matched to a gene: 5. The CDR3 has 16 residues. Germline V gives CDR1 SGDLS, CDR2 YYNGEE. The data were taken from a study of cytomegalovirus exposure and HLA in healthy donors. It was with 60 Vbeta and 13 Jbeta primers that the PCR ran. TCRdb's table, derived via immunoSEQ multiplex PCR, lists solely in-frame clones and lacks some. The sample includes approximately 170,000 clones, 79% seen only once; the top ten take about 2.5%. The sequenced sample was PBMCs. The TCR comes from a woman between 45 and 60 years old in good health and CMV-seronegative. This chain joins TRBV9 and TRBJ2-1, with 14 positions matching TRBD2. CDR3 protein: CASSARLAGGRNEQFF. CDR3 in DNA: TGTGCCAGCAGCGCCAGACTAGCGGGAGGGCGCAATGAGCAGTTCTTC.